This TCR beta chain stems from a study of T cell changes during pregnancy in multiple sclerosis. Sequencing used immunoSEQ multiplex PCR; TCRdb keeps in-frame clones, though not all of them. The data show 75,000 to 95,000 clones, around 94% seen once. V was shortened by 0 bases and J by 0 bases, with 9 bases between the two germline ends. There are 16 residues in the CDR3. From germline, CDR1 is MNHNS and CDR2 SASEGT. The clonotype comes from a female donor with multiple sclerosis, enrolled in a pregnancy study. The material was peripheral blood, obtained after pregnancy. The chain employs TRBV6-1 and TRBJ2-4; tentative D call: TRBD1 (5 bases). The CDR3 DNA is TGTGCCAGCAGTGAAGCTAGGGGATTAGCCAAAAACATTCAGTACTTC. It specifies CASSEARGLAKNIQYF.